This T cell receptor (beta chain) was retrieved from a study of CD8 T cells in Susac syndrome. Study-level information: There were Susac syndrome patients who were therapy-naive at blood draw, others on corticosteroids, and others on intravenous immunoglobulin alone. Overall study results and limits: It was acknowledged by the study that relatively few individuals were included in its TCR sequencing and HLA analysis.

The V end lost 6 bases, the J end lost 3 bases, and 15 bases lay between the germline ends. The CDR3 has 14 amino acids. Germline V lookup: CDR1 MNHEY, CDR2 SVGEGT. A note on this clonotype: Its antigen is unknown.

In blood CD8+ and CD4+ T cells, TCR beta underwent sequencing. Reverse transcription used roughly 0.45 to 1 ug RNA and random hexamers. TCRdb recomputed calls from the immunoSEQ multiplex PCR reads with MiXCR, one row per CDR3 protein. The sample records 210,000 or so distinct CDR3 sequences, less than 95% being singletons. The sequencing sample was made of CD4+ T cells from PBMCs. The clonotype was recovered from a human donor with Susac syndrome. The chain carries TRBV6-2 or TRBV6-3 and TRBJ2-7, with D possibly being TRBD1 (6 bases). The CDR3 protein is CASRITGFGYEQYF. The CDR3 coding sequence is TGTGCCAGCAGGATTACAGGGTTCGGCTACGAGCAGTACTTC.